The entry below gives a single T cell receptor (beta chain) sequence along with its context. This clonotype came up many times. Its antigen remains unidentified. Qualities for individual bases were not recorded, and no much larger clone is one base off. Taken from cysteine to phenylalanine, the CDR3 has 14 residues. CDR3 DNA only is kept here, 42 bases in frame from base 1. As encoded in the germline V gene (reference sequence), CDR1 is SEHNR while CDR2 is FQNEAQ. Germline trimming amounts to 5 bases on V and 9 bases on J, with 11 as the count of junction bases outside the gene matches. Reading the label with the study, this specimen's time point is: day 60 (about 2 months) after transplantation. The intended sense of this specimen's treatment or condition label: allogeneic hematopoietic cell transplantation with graft depleted of TCRalphabeta T cells and CD19 B cells. Transplant recipients were children who received TCRalphabeta/CD19-depleted allogeneic hematopoietic cell grafts.

This sample was included in a study of T-cell reconstitution after alpha-beta-depleted transplantation in children (dated by TCRdb to 2016 to 2017). With respect to the entire study: T-cell immune reconstitution after TCRalphabeta/CD19-depleted allogeneic hematopoietic cell transplantation in children was quantitatively tracked in the study by means of TCR repertoire profiling. Broad study findings and their caveats: Over subsequent months, a decline in hyperexpanded clone frequencies was noted, and after one year, T-cell counts and TCRbeta diversity were mostly ascribed to newly produced T cells. Apparently early alphabetaT-cell count recovery about two months after transplant reportedly relied on only several hundred rapidly expanded clones derived from non-depleted graft cells. In some patients, the high TCRbeta diversity seen at day 60 was put down to recipient T cells and intrathymic progenitors that had survived conditioning.

Receptors were amplified or captured by PCR. The run used an Illumina HiSeq 2500. TCR libraries were prepared with molecular barcoding, using unique molecular identifiers to normalize TCRbeta repertoire quantification. Through fastp at Q25 and MiXCR, TCRdb rebuilt clones from the public reads, retaining in-frame beta chains. All rows with the same CDR3 protein become a single entry with the most common DNA and genes. The sample data list 25,000 or so distinct CDR3 sequences, and 15% to 20% of these were observed just once. The top ten clonotypes cover approximately 40% of the sample. The origin of this receptor is a male patient aged 2-15 years who had a stem cell transplant for acute lymphoblastic leukemia, so the T cells may come from the graft donor. Material: PBMCs, mostly from graft donor cells, obtained 60 days after TCRalphabeta/CD19-depleted stem cell transplant. This sequence uses TRBV7-9 and TRBJ2-3, with 7 bases aligning to TRBD2. This receptor has the CDR3 CASSPDTPSGTQYF. The nucleotides read TGTGCCAGCAGCCCAGACACCCCTAGCGGAACGCAGTATTTT.